One sample yielded the 30 T cell receptor beta chains listed below, sequenced in a study of blood T cell repertoires in COVID-19. Sequenced by immunoSEQ multiplex PCR; TCRdb stores in-frame clones only, minus some. The sample contains 46,000 or so clones, roughly 83% of which appear only once. The specimen was peripheral blood. Receptors were obtained from a human donor in a cohort sampled during active COVID-19.

This chain links TRBV5-6 with TRBJ1-1; the match to TRBD1 covers 7 bases. Germline lookup yields CDR1 SGHDT and CDR2 YYEEEE. The CDR3 is 16 amino acids. V dropped 2 bases and J dropped 1; count of bases not matched to a gene: 8. CDR3 protein: CASSLSGGLGNTEAFF. The CDR3 DNA reads TGTGCCAGCAGCTTATCAGGGGGGCTGGGGAACACTGAAGCTTTCTTT.

J is TRBJ1-2 and V is TRBV6-5; 8 bases match TRBD1. CDR1 is MNHEY, CDR2 SVGAGI, per germline. V was clipped by 7 bases and J by 5 bases; unmatched bases: 9. This CDR3 is 14 amino acids long. The CDR3 DNA reads as TGTGCCAGCACCGCGGACAGGGTAGGGTATGGCTACACCTTC. Translating it yields CASTADRVGYGYTF.

J is TRBJ1-4 and V is TRBV19, with unresolved D. The CDR3 is 14 residues long. Germline lookup yields CDR1 LNHDA and CDR2 SQIVND (reference sequence). V lost 8 bases and J lost 0, with 10 bases in between. The CDR3, as DNA: TGTGCCAGTCGGCGGATTGCAACTAATGAAAAACTGTTTTTT. Its protein is CASRRIATNEKLFF.

This clone was seen a handful of times. This chain connects TRBV11-2 to TRBJ2-7; 9 positions agree with TRBD2. The CDR3 contains 14 residues. Per germline, CDR1 SGHAT and CDR2 FQNNGV. V dropped 5 bases and J dropped 3; count of bases not matched to a gene: 5. The CDR3 loop reads CASSPRLADYEQYF. The CDR3 DNA sequence: TGTGCCAGCAGCCCCCGACTAGCGGACTACGAGCAGTACTTC.

The chain's CDR3 is CASSLSDGYYTDTQYF. CDR3 nucleotides: TGTGCCAGCAGTTTATCTGATGGTTACTACACAGATACGCAGTATTTT. The rearrangement uses TRBV28 and TRBJ2-3; D is uncertain. Trimming cost V 1 base and J 2 bases, with 13 bases left between them. Germline V gives CDR1 MDHEN, CDR2 SYDVKM. The CDR3 sequence is 16 residues long.

The chain has TRBV6-5 and TRBJ1-3; D not resolved. Trimming took 6 bases from V and 0 from J, leaving 12 bases between them. The germline gives CDR1 MNHEY, CDR2 SVGAGI. This CDR3 is 15 amino acids long. CDR3 nucleotides: TGTGCCAGCAGGCACTTACAGAGCTCTGGAAACACCATATATTTT. Its translation: CASRHLQSSGNTIYF.

V and J are TRBV19 and TRBJ1-1; 8 nucleotides line up with TRBD1. V shed 6 bases, J shed 5 bases, and the junction held 8 bases outside the gene matches. In germline, CDR1 is LNHDA, CDR2 SQIVND (reference sequence). CDR3 length: 14 residues. The CDR3 here is CASSPTGGRTEAFF. The CDR3 DNA sequence: TGTGCCAGTAGCCCTACAGGGGGACGGACTGAAGCTTTCTTT.

The J gene is TRBJ2-3, the V gene TRBV15; D may be TRBD2 (6 bases). Germline loops: CDR1 LNHNV, CDR2 YYDKDF (reference sequence). Trimming shortened V by 0 bases and J by 6 bases, and 25 bases separated the two germline ends. There are 19 residues in the CDR3. CDR3 sequence: CATSRDAGAGRDSVDTQYF. Here the CDR3 DNA reads TGTGCCACCAGCAGAGATGCCGGGGCGGGTAGGGACTCCGTTGATACGCAGTATTTT.

The chain has TRBV9 and TRBJ1-2; the match to TRBD1 covers 8 bases. Germline V CDR1 and CDR2: SGDLS, YYNGEE. There are 13 residues in the CDR3. V dropped 3 bases and J dropped 4; count of bases not matched to a gene: 2. The DNA for the CDR3 is TGTGCCAGCAGCGGCGGACAGGGCTATGGCTACACCTTC. Its protein product is CASSGGQGYGYTF.

This rearrangement joins TRBV5-1 to TRBJ1-4; 7 bases agree with TRBD1. This CDR3 spans 20 amino acids. The germline gives CDR1 SGHRS, CDR2 YFSETQ. V lost 0 bases and J lost 0; bases outside the gene matches: 14. Here the CDR3 reads CASSLAGRQGLPTTNEKLFF. The CDR3 DNA is TGCGCCAGCAGCTTGGCCGGTAGACAGGGATTACCTACAACTAATGAAAAACTGTTTTTT.

This clone was detected only once. The rearrangement links TRBV5-1 to TRBJ1-2; TRBD1 matches at 10 bases. Trimming took 3 bases from V and 2 from J; bases not matched to a gene: 7. This CDR3 contains 16 residues. In germline, CDR1 is SGHRS, CDR2 YFSETQ. The CDR3 region is CASSSLPGQGNYGYTF. CDR3 sequence (DNA): TGCGCCAGCAGCTCACTACCGGGACAGGGGAACTATGGCTACACCTTC.

The rearrangement uses TRBV20-1 and TRBJ2-3; D gene ambiguous. CDR1 is DFQATT and CDR2 is SNEGSKA in the germline V gene (reference sequence). Trimming pared 3 bases from V and 7 bases from J, leaving 5 bases between. The CDR3 loop spans 10 amino acids. The CDR3 region has the DNA TGCAGTGCTAGCGACAATACGCAGTATTTT. The encoded protein is CSASDNTQYF.

The gene calls are TRBV25-1 and TRBJ2-7, with D tentatively TRBD1 (6 bases). V lost 6 bases and J lost 12, with 15 bases in between. CDR1 MGHDK and CDR2 SYGVNS come from the germline V gene. This CDR3 spans 11 amino acids. The CDR3 reads CASRGHYGMYF. Here the CDR3 DNA reads TGTGCCAGCAGGGGACACTACGGAATGTACTTC.

The V gene is TRBV19, the J gene TRBJ1-6, with a possible D match to TRBD1 (5 bases). Germline V CDR1 and CDR2: LNHDA, SQIVND (reference sequence). The CDR3 is made up of 16 amino acids. The germline V and J ends were trimmed by 0 bases and 9 bases, with 15 bases remaining between them. The CDR3 loop is CASSIDISGNLSPLHF. For the CDR3, the DNA is TGTGCCAGTAGTATAGATATATCAGGGAATCTTTCACCCCTCCACTTT. The whole variable domain, filled in from reference TRBV19 and TRBJ1-6, reads DGGITQSPKYLFRKEGQNVTLSCEQNLNHDAMYWYRQDPGQGLRLIYYSQIVNDFQKGDIAEGYSVSREKKESFPLTVTSAQKNPTAFYLCASSIDISGNLSPLHFGNGTRLTVT.

This chain uses TRBV9 with TRBJ1-5, with 9 positions matching TRBD1. CDR3 size: 15 residues. J gave up 5 bases and V 4 bases, and 7 bases lay outside the gene matches. Germline CDR1 and CDR2: SGDLS and YYNGEE. The CDR3 bases are TGTGCCAGCAGCTTAACAGGGGGCGCGGATCAGCCCCAGCATTTT. Translating it yields CASSLTGGADQPQHF.

The chain has TRBV5-5 and TRBJ1-2; 7 bases are a match to TRBD1. The germline V gene has CDR1 SGHKS and CDR2 YYEKEE (reference sequence). The J segment lost 6 bases and the V segment lost 3 bases, leaving 5 bases of the junction unmatched. The CDR3 extends over 13 amino acids. The CDR3 sequence: CASSWGDRDGYTF. CDR3 coding DNA: TGTGCCAGCAGCTGGGGAGACAGGGATGGCTACACCTTC. The whole variable domain, filled in from reference TRBV5-5 and TRBJ1-2, reads DAGVTQSPTHLIKTRGQQVTLRCSPISGHKSVSWYQQVLGQGPQFIFQYYEKEERGRGNFPDRFSARQFPNYSSELNVNALLLGDSALYLCASSWGDRDGYTFGSGTRLTVV.

This chain joins TRBV5-1 and TRBJ2-2, with a tentative D call TRBD1 (6 bases). The V gene lost 0 bases and the J gene lost 4 bases, with 19 bases spanning the gap. Germline CDR1 SGHRS, CDR2 YFSETQ. The CDR3 contains 18 residues. CDR3 nucleotides: TGCGCCAGCAGCTTGGCGCCCATTAATAACAGGGCCACCGGGGAGCTGTTTTTT. Translated, it gives CASSLAPINNRATGELFF.

V and J are TRBV11-2 and TRBJ1-4; TRBD1 might be the D (6 bases). The CDR3 contains 13 residues. V was shortened by 0 bases and J by 8 bases, with 7 bases between the two germline ends. Germline V CDR1 and CDR2: SGHAT, FQNNGV. CDR3 residues: CASSLEQGEKLFF. The CDR3 DNA reads TGTGCCAGCAGCTTAGAACAGGGAGAAAAACTGTTTTTT. The entire variable domain, with the rest obtained from reference TRBV11-2 and TRBJ1-4, is as follows: EAGVAQSPRYKIIEKRQSVAFWCNPISGHATLYWYQQILGQGPKLLIQFQNNGVVDDSQLPKDRFSAERLKGVDSTLKIQPAKLEDSAVYLCASSLEQGEKLFFGSGTQLSVL.

The V and J genes are TRBV7-2 and TRBJ1-1, with D hard to call. The CDR3 runs to 12 residues. Trimming left V 3 bases short and J 5 bases short, with 7 bases between. The germline CDR1 and CDR2 sequences are SGHTA and FQGNSA. The CDR3 protein is CASSFHRTEAFF. The CDR3 DNA is TGTGCCAGCAGCTTTCACAGAACTGAAGCTTTCTTT.

The chain carries TRBV7-9 and TRBJ1-5, with 9 bases identical to TRBD1. V shed 5 bases, J shed 9 bases, and the junction held 5 bases outside the gene matches. This CDR3 comprises 13 residues. Germline CDR1 SEHNR, CDR2 FQNEAQ (reference sequence). The CDR3 nucleotides are TGTGCCAGCAGCCCGGACAGGGGAGGGCCCCAGCATTTT. It specifies CASSPDRGGPQHF. The whole variable domain, filled in from reference TRBV7-9 and TRBJ1-5, reads DTGVSQNPRHKITKRGQNVTFRCDPISEHNRLYWYRQTLGQGPEFLTYFQNEAQLEKSRLLSDRFSAERPKGSFSTLEIQRTEQGDSAMYLCASSPDRGGPQHFGDGTRLSIL.

J is TRBJ1-2 and V is TRBV28; unclear D gene. Germline V gene lookup returns CDR1 MDHEN and CDR2 SYDVKM. This CDR3 region has 16 residues. Trimming removed 5 bases from V and 4 bases from J, with 20 bases in between. The CDR3 reads CASSTQIVGRSYGYTF. CDR3 in DNA: TGTGCCAGCAGTACCCAGATCGTGGGCAGAAGCTATGGCTACACCTTC.

The rearrangement uses TRBV4-2 and TRBJ1-1; no clear D gene. V lost 1 base and J 0 bases, leaving 12 bases between the germline ends. The germline V gene has CDR1 LGHNA and CDR2 YNFKEQ. The CDR3 is made up of 16 amino acids. Written as DNA, the CDR3 is TGTGCCAGCAGCCAAGTTACTACATCTATGAACACTGAAGCTTTCTTT. Amino acid sequence: CASSQVTTSMNTEAFF.

This chain uses TRBV5-4 with TRBJ2-7; TRBD1 matches at 9 bases. CDR3 length: 14 amino acids. V gave up 4 bases and J gave up 5 bases; unmatched junction bases: 7. Germline lookup yields CDR1 SGHNT and CDR2 YYREEE (reference sequence). The CDR3 protein is CASSAGQGRHEQYF. In DNA form, the CDR3 reads TGTGCCAGCAGCGCCGGACAGGGGAGGCACGAGCAGTACTTC.

The rearrangement uses TRBV25-1 and TRBJ2-5; 9 nucleotides match TRBD2. V lost 7 bases, J lost 5 bases, and 14 bases stayed unmatched. The CDR3 extends over 16 amino acids. Per the germline V gene, CDR1 is MGHDK and CDR2 is SYGVNS. CDR3 coding DNA: TGTGCCAGCACTCCGAGCGGGGGGCGAGGGTGGGAGACCCAGTACTTC. It encodes CASTPSGGRGWETQYF.

The chain combines TRBV30 with TRBJ1-1; a possible D gene is TRBD1 (5 bases). In germline, CDR1 is GTSNPN, CDR2 SVGIG (reference sequence). The ends were cut back, 4 bases at V and 0 bases at J, with 21 bases in the middle. There are 17 residues in the CDR3. The CDR3 DNA is TGTGCCTGGAACCGCGGCGGGGCTCGGTGGGTGAACACTGAAGCTTTCTTT. Amino acids: CAWNRGGARWVNTEAFF.

The chain carries TRBV18 and TRBJ1-2; TRBD1 is a possible D gene (5 bases). This CDR3 region has 14 residues. CDR1 and CDR2 (germline): KGHSH, LQKENI. Trimming removed 4 bases at V and 1 base at J, with 10 bases between. CDR3 nucleotides: TGTGCCAGCTCACTACAGGACCTTAACTATGGCTACACCTTC. Its protein is CASSLQDLNYGYTF.

V usage is TRBV5-6 and J usage is TRBJ2-7, with unresolved D. Trimming left V 5 bases short and J 1 base short, with 10 bases between. Germline CDR1 reads SGHDT; CDR2 reads YYEEEE. This CDR3 contains 13 residues. The CDR3 protein is CASSSDESYEQYF. CDR3 coding DNA: TGTGCCAGCAGTTCCGATGAGTCCTACGAGCAGTACTTC.

This chain joins TRBV28 and TRBJ2-7, with a tentative D call TRBD2 (6 bases). The germline V gene encodes CDR1 MDHEN and CDR2 SYDVKM. The CDR3 loop spans 12 amino acids. Trimming pared 0 bases from V and 6 bases from J, leaving 6 bases between. The CDR3 sequence: CASSLWGGEQYF. As DNA, the CDR3 is TGTGCCAGCAGTTTATGGGGGGGCGAGCAGTACTTC.

The chain links TRBV10-3 to TRBJ2-7, with 8 nucleotides matching TRBD1. Per the germline V gene, CDR1 is ENHRY and CDR2 is SYGVKD. V lost 10 bases, J lost 6 bases, and 17 bases stayed unmatched. This CDR3 has 15 amino acids. The CDR3 region has the DNA TGTGCCAACAGCGAACAGGGGGTATCGTCGGGCGAGCAGTACTTC. Its translation is CANSEQGVSSGEQYF.

This clone was seen once. CDR3 sequence (DNA): TGTGCCAGCAGTGAATTAGTAGCTTTTGCAACTAATGAAAAACTGTTTTTT. Encoded protein: CASSELVAFATNEKLFF. The gene calls are TRBV25-1 and TRBJ1-4; no clear D. The CDR3 covers 17 residues. CDR1 is MGHDK and CDR2 is SYGVNS in the germline V gene. V lost 1 base and J lost 0, with 12 bases in between.